Listed here is a single T cell receptor beta chain. The protocol was immunoSEQ multiplex PCR, while the TCRdb copy is restricted to in-frame clones and leaves out a portion. In the table there are tens of thousands of clones, nearly 90% of which are singletons. The data derive from a study of lymphopenia after photon versus proton radiotherapy. The length of the CDR3 is 14 residues. Germline V gene lookup returns CDR1 SGHDT and CDR2 YYEEEE. The V gene lost 4 bases and the J gene lost 1 base, with 12 bases spanning the gap. The source of this sequence is a woman between 65 and 79 years old with pancreatic cancer. Some clones in this sample may be carry-over from other donors' samples. This specimen consisted of peripheral blood, obtained from a patient treated with proton-based radiotherapy. The rearrangement links TRBV5-6 to TRBJ2-7, with D possibly TRBD2 on 6 matching bases. DNA for the CDR3: TGTGCCAGCAGCGGATCGGGGGAGTCCTACGAGCAGTACTTC. Translated: CASSGSGESYEQYF.